Listed below are T cell receptor beta chains from one sample, sequenced in a study of blood T cell repertoires in COVID-19. TCRdb's copy holds only in-frame clones and misses some; the assay was immunoSEQ multiplex PCR. Of 140,000 to 150,000 clones detected, over 65% appear once; the ten largest clones hold less than 7.5%. Sequenced sample: PBMCs or T cells enriched from blood (not recorded which). Receptors originate from a woman between 50 and 59 years old who had recovered from COVID-19. Both conserved end residues are part of each CDR3. The D gene is left open where the match is weak. A row's size may be missing; if present it is once, few, many or a size class.

j_gene: TRBJ1-4
d_gene: .
abundance: .
v_gene: TRBV5-1
CDR3nt: TGCGCCAGCAGGTCCGGGACATCTAATGAAAAACTGTTTTTT
CDR3aa: CASRSGTSNEKLFF

j_gene: TRBJ1-3
d_gene: .
abundance: .
v_gene: TRBV9
CDR3nt: TGTGCCAGCAGCCCCAAACAGGTTTCTGGAAACACCATATATTTT
CDR3aa: CASSPKQVSGNTIYF

j_gene: TRBJ1-5
d_gene: TRBD1
abundance: .
v_gene: TRBV18
CDR3nt: TGTGCCAGCTCACCACGGGGGCAGGGGGCAAAAGATCAGCCCCAGCATTTT
CDR3aa: CASSPRGQGAKDQPQHF

j_gene: TRBJ1-1
d_gene: .
abundance: .
v_gene: TRBV6-5
CDR3nt: TGTGCCAGCAGTTTCCTCAGGGTAAGGGAGAACACTGAAGCTTTCTTT
CDR3aa: CASSFLRVRENTEAFF

j_gene: TRBJ2-1
d_gene: TRBD1
abundance: .
v_gene: TRBV7-9
CDR3nt: TGTGCCAGCAGACGACCGGGACAGGGGAGTAATGAGCAGTTCTTC
CDR3aa: CASRRPGQGSNEQFF

j_gene: TRBJ1-4
d_gene: .
abundance: once
v_gene: TRBV30
CDR3nt: TGTGCCTGGAGGACCCCAGGGGCGGTGGAAAAACTGTTTTTT
CDR3aa: CAWRTPGAVEKLFF

j_gene: TRBJ2-5
d_gene: .
abundance: .
v_gene: TRBV2
CDR3nt: TGTGCCAGTTCTAGGGAGGAGACCCAGTACTTC
CDR3aa: CASSREETQYF

j_gene: TRBJ2-5
d_gene: TRBD2
abundance: .
v_gene: TRBV4-2
CDR3nt: TGTGCCAGCAGCCAAGCCAGCGGGGGGGCCGTGGAGACCCAGTACTTC
CDR3aa: CASSQASGGAVETQYF

j_gene: TRBJ2-2
d_gene: .
abundance: .
v_gene: TRBV7-9
CDR3nt: TGTGCCAGCAGCCTTCGACAGGTATTACCCGGGGAGCTGTTTTTT
CDR3aa: CASSLRQVLPGELFF

j_gene: TRBJ1-5
d_gene: .
abundance: .
v_gene: TRBV28
CDR3nt: TGTGCCAGCAAAGGGAGCTGGAATCAGCCCCAGCATTTT
CDR3aa: CASKGSWNQPQHF

j_gene: TRBJ2-7
d_gene: TRBD2
abundance: .
v_gene: TRBV7-9
CDR3nt: TGTGCCAGCATCCCTCAGGCGGGGGGGATCTACGAGCAGTACTTC
CDR3aa: CASIPQAGGIYEQYF

j_gene: TRBJ1-2
d_gene: TRBD1
abundance: .
v_gene: TRBV5-1
CDR3nt: TGCGCCAGCAGCTTGAGTGGACAGGGTGGATATGGCTACACCTTC
CDR3aa: CASSLSGQGGYGYTF

j_gene: TRBJ2-1
d_gene: TRBD2
abundance: .
v_gene: TRBV7-6
CDR3nt: TGTGCCAGCAGCTTGGTCCTTAGCGGGGGGGCGATGAATGAGCAGTTCTTC
CDR3aa: CASSLVLSGGAMNEQFF

j_gene: TRBJ2-2
d_gene: TRBD2
abundance: .
v_gene: TRBV28
CDR3nt: TGTGCCAGCAGTCCAGCGGGGCCGAACACCGGGGAGCTGTTTTTT
CDR3aa: CASSPAGPNTGELFF

j_gene: TRBJ1-5
d_gene: .
abundance: once
v_gene: TRBV6-5
CDR3nt: TGTGCCAGCACCCCGGGTTATCAGCCCCAGCATTTT
CDR3aa: CASTPGYQPQHF

j_gene: TRBJ1-4
d_gene: .
abundance: .
v_gene: TRBV25-1
CDR3nt: TGTGCCAGCAGGACGCAGGACTCTTCTGCTAATGAAAAACTGTTTTTT
CDR3aa: CASRTQDSSANEKLFF

j_gene: TRBJ2-1
d_gene: TRBD2
abundance: .
v_gene: TRBV19
CDR3nt: TGTGCCAGTAGTGCACCGGGACTAGCCTACAATGAGCAGTTCTTC
CDR3aa: CASSAPGLAYNEQFF

j_gene: TRBJ2-2
d_gene: TRBD2
abundance: once
v_gene: TRBV10-3
CDR3nt: TGTGCCATCAGAGTAGCGGGGGCGAACACCGGGGAGCTGTTTTTT
CDR3aa: CAIRVAGANTGELFF